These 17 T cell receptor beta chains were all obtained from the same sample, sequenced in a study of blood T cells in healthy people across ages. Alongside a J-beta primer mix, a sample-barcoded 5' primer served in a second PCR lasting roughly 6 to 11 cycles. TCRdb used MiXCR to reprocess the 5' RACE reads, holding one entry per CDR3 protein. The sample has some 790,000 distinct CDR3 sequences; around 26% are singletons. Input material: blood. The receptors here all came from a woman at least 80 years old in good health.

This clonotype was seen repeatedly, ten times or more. CDR3 amino acids: CASSPGLLGGTDTQYF. The CDR3 nucleotides read TGTGCCAGCAGCCCGGGACTCCTGGGGGGCACAGATACGCAGTATTTT. V is TRBV7-9 and J is TRBJ2-3, with D tentatively TRBD2 (6 bases). This CDR3 has 16 amino acids. Germline V gene data show CDR1 as SEHNR and CDR2 as FQNEAQ (reference sequence). Trimming took off 5 bases at V and 1 base at J, with 16 bases between the two ends.

CDR3 in amino acids: CASSMGQSNYEQYF. As DNA, the CDR3 is TGTGCCAGTAGTATGGGACAGAGCAACTACGAGCAGTACTTC. V usage is TRBV19 and J usage is TRBJ2-7, with 7 bases aligning to TRBD1. The CDR3 has 14 residues. Germline-derived CDR1 and CDR2 are LNHDA and SQIVND (reference sequence). After removal of 3 bases from V and 3 bases from J, the junction contained 5 bases not matched to a gene.

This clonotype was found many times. This chain's CDR3 is CASSPPLTSDGLQYF. As DNA, the CDR3 is TGTGCCAGCTCACCACCTCTGACTAGCGACGGACTGCAGTATTTT. The genes are TRBV18 and TRBJ2-3, with 8 bases fitting TRBD2. After removal of 0 bases from V and 11 bases from J, the junction contained 10 bases not matched to a gene. The CDR3 loop spans 15 amino acids. The germline gives CDR1 KGHSH, CDR2 LQKENI. Supplemented by reference TRBV18 and TRBJ2-3, the full variable domain reads NAGVMQNPRHLVRRRGQEARLRCSPMKGHSHVYWYRQLPEEGLKFMVYLQKENIIDESGMPKERFSAEFPKEGPSILRIQQVVRGDSAAYFCASSPPLTSDGLQYFGPGTRLTVL.

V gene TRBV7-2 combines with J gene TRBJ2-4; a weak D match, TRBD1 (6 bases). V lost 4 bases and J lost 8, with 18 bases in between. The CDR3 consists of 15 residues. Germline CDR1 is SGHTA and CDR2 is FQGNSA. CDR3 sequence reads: CASSSRSLQGDIQYF. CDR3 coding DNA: TGTGCCAGCAGCTCCCGCTCGCTACAGGGAGACATTCAGTACTTC.

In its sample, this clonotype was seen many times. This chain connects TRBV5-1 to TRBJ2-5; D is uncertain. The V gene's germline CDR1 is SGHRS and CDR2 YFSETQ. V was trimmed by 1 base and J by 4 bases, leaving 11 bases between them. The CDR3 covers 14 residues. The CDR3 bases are TGCGCCAGCAGCTTGATCCCCAGTTCAGAGACCCAGTACTTC. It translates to CASSLIPSSETQYF. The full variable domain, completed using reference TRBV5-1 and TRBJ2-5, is KAGVTQTPRYLIKTRGQQVTLSCSPISGHRSVSWYQQTPGQGLQFLFEYFSETQRNKGNFPGRFSGRQFSNSRSEMNVSTLELGDSALYLCASSLIPSSETQYFGPGTRLLVL.

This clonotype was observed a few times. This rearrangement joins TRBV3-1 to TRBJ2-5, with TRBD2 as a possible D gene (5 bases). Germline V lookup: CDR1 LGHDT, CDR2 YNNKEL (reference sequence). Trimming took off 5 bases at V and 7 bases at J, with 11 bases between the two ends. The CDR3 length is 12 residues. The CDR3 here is CASSVPRGTQYF. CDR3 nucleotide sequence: TGTGCCAGCAGCGTACCCCGGGGGACCCAGTACTTC.

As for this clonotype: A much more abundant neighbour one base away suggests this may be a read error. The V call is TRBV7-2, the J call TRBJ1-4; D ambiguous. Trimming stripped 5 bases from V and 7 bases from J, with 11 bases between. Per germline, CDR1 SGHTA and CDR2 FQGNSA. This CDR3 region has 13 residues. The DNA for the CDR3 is TGTGCCAGCAGCCCCCGCGAGGTTGAAAAACTGTTTTTT. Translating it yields CASSPREVEKLFF.

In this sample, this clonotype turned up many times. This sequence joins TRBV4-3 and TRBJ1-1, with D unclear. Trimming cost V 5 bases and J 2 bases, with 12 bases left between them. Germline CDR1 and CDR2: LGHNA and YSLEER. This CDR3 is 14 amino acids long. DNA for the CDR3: TGCGCCAGCAGCTTAGGACGGTTTAACACTGAAGCTTTCTTT. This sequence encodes CASSLGRFNTEAFF.

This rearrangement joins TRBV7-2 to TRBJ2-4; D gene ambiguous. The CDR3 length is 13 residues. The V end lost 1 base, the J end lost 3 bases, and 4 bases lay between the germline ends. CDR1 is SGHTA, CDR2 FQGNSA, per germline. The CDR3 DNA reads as TGTGCCAGCAGCTTAGTTGACAAAAACATTCAGTACTTC. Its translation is CASSLVDKNIQYF.

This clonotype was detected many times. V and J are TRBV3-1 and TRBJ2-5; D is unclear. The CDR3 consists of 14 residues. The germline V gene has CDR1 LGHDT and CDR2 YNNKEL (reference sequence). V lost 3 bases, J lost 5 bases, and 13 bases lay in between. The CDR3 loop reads CASSQKKVWETQYF. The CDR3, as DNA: TGTGCCAGCAGCCAGAAAAAGGTCTGGGAGACCCAGTACTTC.

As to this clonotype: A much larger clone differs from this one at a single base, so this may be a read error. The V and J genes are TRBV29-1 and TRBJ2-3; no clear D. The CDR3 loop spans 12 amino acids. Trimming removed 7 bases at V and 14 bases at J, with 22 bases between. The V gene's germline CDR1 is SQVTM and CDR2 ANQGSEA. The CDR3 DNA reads TGCAGCGCCGCGGACCCGACCTCCATGGGGTATTTT. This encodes CSAADPTSMGYF.

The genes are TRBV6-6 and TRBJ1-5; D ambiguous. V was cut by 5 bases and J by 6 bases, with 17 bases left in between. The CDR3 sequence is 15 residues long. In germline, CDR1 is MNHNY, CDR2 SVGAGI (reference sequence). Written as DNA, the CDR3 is TGTGCCAGCAGTCCTACTGACAAGGCAGGTCAGCCCCAGCATTTT. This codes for CASSPTDKAGQPQHF.

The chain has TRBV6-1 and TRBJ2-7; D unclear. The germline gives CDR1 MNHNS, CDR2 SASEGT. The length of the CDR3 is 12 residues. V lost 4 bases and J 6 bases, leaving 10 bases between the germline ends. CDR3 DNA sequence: TGTGCCAGCAGTGGTCAGTCTGGCGAGCAGTACTTC. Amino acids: CASSGQSGEQYF.

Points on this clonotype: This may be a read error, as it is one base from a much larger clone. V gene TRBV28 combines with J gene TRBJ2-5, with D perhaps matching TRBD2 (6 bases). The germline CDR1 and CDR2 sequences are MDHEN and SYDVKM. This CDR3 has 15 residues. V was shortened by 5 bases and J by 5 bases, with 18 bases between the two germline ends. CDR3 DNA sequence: TGTGCCAGCAGTGTACCTGGTAGCGGAAGGGAGACCCAGTACTTC. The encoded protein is CASSVPGSGRETQYF. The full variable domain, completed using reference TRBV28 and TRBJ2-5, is DVKVTQSSRYLVKRTGEKVFLECVQDMDHENMFWYRQDPGLGLRLIYFSYDVKMKEKGDIPEGYSVSREKKERFSLILESASTNQTSMYLCASSVPGSGRETQYFGPGTRLLVL.

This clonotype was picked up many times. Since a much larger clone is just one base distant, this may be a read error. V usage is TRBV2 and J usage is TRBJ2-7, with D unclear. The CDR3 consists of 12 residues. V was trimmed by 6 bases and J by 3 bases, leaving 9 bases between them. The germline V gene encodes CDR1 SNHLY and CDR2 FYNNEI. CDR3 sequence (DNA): TGTGCCAGCAGAGCCGAACGCTACGAGCAGTACTTC. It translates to CASRAERYEQYF.

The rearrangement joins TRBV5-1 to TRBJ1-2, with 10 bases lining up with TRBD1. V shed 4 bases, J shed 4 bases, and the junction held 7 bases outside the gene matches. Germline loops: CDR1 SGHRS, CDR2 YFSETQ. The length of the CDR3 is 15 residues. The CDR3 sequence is CASSPTGGVSYGYTF. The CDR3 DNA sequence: TGCGCCAGCAGCCCGACAGGGGGCGTGAGCTATGGCTACACCTTC.

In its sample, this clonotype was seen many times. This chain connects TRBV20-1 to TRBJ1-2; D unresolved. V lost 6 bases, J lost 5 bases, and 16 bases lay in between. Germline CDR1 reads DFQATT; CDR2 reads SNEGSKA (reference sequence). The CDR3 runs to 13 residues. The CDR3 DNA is TGCAGTGCCGCGAGAGGGCGAATGTATGGCTACACCTTC. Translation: CSAARGRMYGYTF.